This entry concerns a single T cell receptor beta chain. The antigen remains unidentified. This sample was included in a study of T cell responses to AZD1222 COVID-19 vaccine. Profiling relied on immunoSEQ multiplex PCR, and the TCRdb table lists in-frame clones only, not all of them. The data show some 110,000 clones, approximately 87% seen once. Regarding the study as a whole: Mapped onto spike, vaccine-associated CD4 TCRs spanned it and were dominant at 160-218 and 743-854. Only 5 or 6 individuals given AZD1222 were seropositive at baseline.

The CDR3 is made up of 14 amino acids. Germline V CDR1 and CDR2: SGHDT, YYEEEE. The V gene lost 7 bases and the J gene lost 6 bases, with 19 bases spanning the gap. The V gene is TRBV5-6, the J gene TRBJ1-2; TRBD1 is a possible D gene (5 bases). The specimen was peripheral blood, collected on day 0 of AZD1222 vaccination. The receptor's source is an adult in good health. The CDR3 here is CASLGTSLGNGYTF. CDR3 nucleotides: TGTGCCAGCTTGGGGACGTCTCTAGGTAATGGCTACACCTTC.